These 24 T cell receptor beta chains share one sample of origin, sequenced in a study of T-cell reconstitution after alpha-beta-depleted transplantation in children (TCRdb year 2016). The library was obtained by PCR. This sample was sequenced with an Illumina HiSeq 2500. Molecular barcoding was employed in the preparation of TCR libraries, with unique molecular identifiers being used to normalize TCRbeta repertoire quantification. TCRdb itself trimmed the public reads at Q25 with fastp, ran MiXCR and retained productive beta chains. When rows share a CDR3 protein, they turn into one entry using the most common DNA and genes. The table for this sample lists approximately 88,000 distinct CDR3 sequences; about 12% of them were counted only once. The leading ten clones occupy about 14% of the sample. Sequences were derived from PBMCs from the stem cell graft donor, sampled from the stem cell graft. The receptors come from a human donor who donated a stem cell graft to a child with inherited bone marrow failure.

This clonotype was counted many times. This chain uses TRBV20-1 with TRBJ2-7; D is undetermined. CDR3 length: 13 amino acids. Germline CDR1 DFQATT, CDR2 SNEGSKA (reference sequence). The germline V and J ends were trimmed by 0 bases and 6 bases, with 12 bases remaining between them. In nucleotides, the CDR3 is TGCAGTGCTAGAGAGCCAGTGGGTCTCGAGCAGTACTTC. This sequence encodes CSAREPVGLEQYF.

The chain carries TRBV29-1 and TRBJ1-1, with TRBD1 matching 7 bases. Trimming took 7 bases from V and 4 from J; bases not matched to a gene: 9. CDR1 is SQVTM and CDR2 is ANQGSEA in the germline V gene. The CDR3 loop spans 13 amino acids. CDR3 amino acids: CSACTGALTEAFF. Here the CDR3 DNA reads TGCAGCGCTTGTACAGGGGCCCTCACTGAAGCTTTCTTT.

This clonotype showed up many times. The rearrangement links TRBV5-1 to TRBJ1-2; 7 nucleotides line up with TRBD1. This CDR3 is built from 15 residues. V trimming: 6 bases; J trimming: 2 bases; junction bases outside the gene matches: 10. Germline CDR1 is SGHRS and CDR2 is YFSETQ. The CDR3 region is CASTGQPSDNYGYTF. The CDR3 DNA follows: TGCGCCAGCACGGGACAGCCCTCCGACAACTATGGCTACACCTTC.

A few counts support this clonotype. V usage is TRBV28 and J usage is TRBJ2-7; 10 bases line up with TRBD1. The J segment lost 4 bases and the V segment lost 5 bases, leaving 8 bases of the junction unmatched. The CDR3 is 15 residues long. Germline CDR1 is MDHEN and CDR2 is SYDVKM. In DNA, the CDR3 is TGTGCCAGCAGTGGCATTCCGGGACAGGGGTACGAGCAGTACTTC. Protein sequence: CASSGIPGQGYEQYF.

This clonotype was recorded many times. The DNA of the CDR3 is TGTGCCAGCAGTTTTAGGACTGAAGCTTTCTTT. Translation gives CASSFRTEAFF. The chain has TRBV12-3 or TRBV12-4 and TRBJ1-1; no firm D call. This CDR3 spans 11 amino acids. V was clipped by 3 bases and J by 5 bases, with 4 bases between them.

This clonotype was counted at least ten times. J is TRBJ2-5 and V is TRBV7-8, with D unclear. CDR1 SGHVS and CDR2 FQNEAQ come from the germline V gene. V was cut by 0 bases and J by 5 bases, with 4 bases left in between. The CDR3 extends over 12 amino acids. The CDR3: CASSLARETQYF. The CDR3 coding sequence is TGTGCCAGCAGCTTAGCGCGGGAGACCCAGTACTTC. Combining the CDR3 with reference TRBV7-8 and TRBJ2-5 gives the whole variable domain GAGVSQSPRYKVAKRGQDVALRCDPISGHVSLFWYQQALGQGPEFLTYFQNEAQLDKSGLPSDRFFAERPEGSVSTLKIQRTQQEDSAVYLCASSLARETQYFGPGTRLLVL.

There are many counts of this clonotype. This chain uses TRBV14 with TRBJ1-1; possibly TRBD1 for D (5 bases). This CDR3 contains 15 residues. Germline values: CDR1 SGHDN, CDR2 FVKESK. Trimming removed 0 bases at V and 1 base at J, with 9 bases between. The CDR3 nucleotides are TGTGCCAGCAGCCAAGATGCAGGGCGGAACACTGAAGCTTTCTTT. Its protein product is CASSQDAGRNTEAFF.

The sample holds many counts of this clonotype. This chain connects TRBV2 to TRBJ2-5; D is unresolved. Per the germline V gene, CDR1 is SNHLY and CDR2 is FYNNEI. There are 12 residues in the CDR3. V was pared by 5 bases and J by 3 bases, with 7 bases between. The CDR3 loop is CASSPQEETQYF. The CDR3 region has the DNA TGTGCCAGCAGTCCTCAAGAAGAGACCCAGTACTTC.

This clonotype was observed at least ten times. This chain connects TRBV19 to TRBJ2-7; 8 positions match TRBD1. Per the germline V gene, CDR1 is LNHDA and CDR2 is SQIVND (reference sequence). V was clipped by 3 bases and J by 3 bases; unmatched bases: 4. The length of the CDR3 is 14 residues. CDR3 amino acids: CASSISGQGYEQYF. In DNA form, the CDR3 reads TGTGCCAGTAGTATTTCTGGACAGGGCTACGAGCAGTACTTC.

This clonotype was found many times. CDR3: CSAPSRVGRYEQYF. CDR3 coding DNA: TGCAGTGCCCCCTCCAGGGTGGGCCGTTACGAGCAGTACTTC. The chain is built from TRBV20-1 and TRBJ2-7; possibly TRBD1 for D (5 bases). Germline CDR1 reads DFQATT; CDR2 reads SNEGSKA (reference sequence). The ends were cut back, 6 bases at V and 4 bases at J, with 19 bases in the middle. The CDR3 runs to 14 residues.

This clonotype was seen repeatedly, ten times or more. The chain links TRBV2 to TRBJ1-5, with D perhaps matching TRBD1 (5 bases). Germline V gene data show CDR1 as SNHLY and CDR2 as FYNNEI. V lost 2 bases to trimming and J lost 7 bases, with 15 bases between them. This CDR3 contains 15 residues. CDR3 coding DNA: TGTGCCAGCAGTGAATCCCAGGGTAGAGGCCAGCCCCAGCATTTT. Protein product: CASSESQGRGQPQHF.

This clonotype showed up just a few times. V usage is TRBV9 and J usage is TRBJ2-1; 13 bases align to TRBD2. The V gene's germline CDR1 is SGDLS and CDR2 YYNGEE. There are 18 residues in the CDR3. J gave up 8 bases and V 4 bases, and 15 bases lay outside the gene matches. The CDR3 loop reads CASSNRKTGTSGTHEQFF. The CDR3 DNA follows: TGTGCCAGCAGCAATAGAAAAACCGGGACTAGCGGGACCCATGAGCAGTTCTTC.

This clonotype was counted ten times or more. V is TRBV20-1 and J is TRBJ2-7, with 7 bases that match TRBD1. This CDR3 is 16 amino acids long. Per the germline V gene, CDR1 is DFQATT and CDR2 is SNEGSKA (reference sequence). With V trimmed by 1 base and J by 4 bases, 13 bases remained unmatched. In nucleotides, the CDR3 is TGCAGTGCTAGAGCATTCCGGGACAGTGATTCTTACGAGCAGTACTTC. It codes for CSARAFRDSDSYEQYF.

The rearrangement links TRBV19 to TRBJ2-1; tentatively, D is TRBD1 (5 bases). Trimming left V 5 bases short and J 12 bases short, with 14 bases between. The V gene's germline CDR1 is LNHDA and CDR2 SQIVND (reference sequence). The length of the CDR3 is 12 residues. In DNA, the CDR3 is TGTGCCAGTAGTGTTGGACATACCGGGCAGTTCTTC. Translating gives CASSVGHTGQFF.

This clonotype was observed a few times. The chain joins TRBV29-1 to TRBJ2-3; TRBD2 matches 7 bases. V gave up 5 bases and J gave up 0 bases; unmatched junction bases: 2. CDR1 and CDR2 from the germline V gene are SQVTM and ANQGSEA. CDR3 length: 13 residues. Here the CDR3 reads CSVMRESTDTQYF. The CDR3 nucleotides read TGCAGCGTTATGCGGGAGAGCACAGATACGCAGTATTTT.

This clonotype has a count of ten or more. The gene calls are TRBV12-3 or TRBV12-4 and TRBJ2-7; 7 nucleotides align to TRBD1. J gave up 2 bases and V 3 bases, and 10 bases lay outside the gene matches. The CDR3 length is 16 residues. In nucleotides, the CDR3 is TGTGCCAGCAGTTTTATTTCAGGGGACAGAACCTACGAGCAGTACTTC. This codes for CASSFISGDRTYEQYF.

This clonotype occurred many times. V and J are TRBV7-2 and TRBJ1-2; no firm D call. This CDR3 comprises 13 residues. Trimming shortened V by 5 bases and J by 8 bases, and 15 bases separated the two germline ends. Germline assignment: CDR1 SGHTA and CDR2 FQGNSA. The CDR3 region has the DNA TGTGCCAGCAGCGTAGGTGGGAGTCGCGGCTACACCTTC. As protein: CASSVGGSRGYTF.

This clonotype was recorded many times. The V and J genes are TRBV7-2 and TRBJ2-6; D not certain. This CDR3 contains 15 residues. CDR1 is SGHTA, CDR2 FQGNSA, per germline. Trimming took off 8 bases at V and 0 bases at J, with 11 bases between the two ends. The CDR3 coding sequence is TGTGCCAGCGCCCAAGGCAGCTCTGGGGCCAACGTCCTGACTTTC. This gives the protein CASAQGSSGANVLTF.

This clonotype was seen many times. The chain has TRBV20-1 and TRBJ2-7, with D tentatively TRBD2 (6 bases). Germline V gene sequence: CDR1 DFQATT, CDR2 SNEGSKA (reference sequence). V lost 6 bases, J lost 1 base, and 10 bases lay in between. This CDR3 is 12 amino acids long. CDR3 amino acids: CSALRGSYEQYF. The CDR3 region has the DNA TGCAGTGCCCTCCGGGGGTCCTACGAGCAGTACTTC.

This clonotype showed up many times. In DNA, the CDR3 is TGTGCCAGCAGCTTGGGTGTGTTCTACAATGAGCAGTTCTTC. This codes for CASSLGVFYNEQFF. The chain uses TRBV5-5 and TRBJ2-1; no firm D call. V lost 0 bases and J 3 bases, leaving 7 bases between the germline ends. Germline CDR1 is SGHKS and CDR2 is YYEKEE (reference sequence). There are 14 residues in the CDR3.

This clonotype was recorded at least ten times. The chain joins TRBV5-1 to TRBJ2-2; 8 bases align to TRBD2. There are 16 residues in the CDR3. V gave up 4 bases and J gave up 6 bases; unmatched junction bases: 11. Per germline, CDR1 SGHRS and CDR2 YFSETQ. The CDR3 protein is CASSLGAAGVPGELFF. In DNA, the CDR3 is TGCGCCAGCAGCCTTGGCGCAGCGGGAGTCCCCGGGGAGCTGTTTTTT.

The chain couples TRBV5-6 to TRBJ2-1; no firm D call. The germline gives CDR1 SGHDT, CDR2 YYEEEE. Deletions cut 1 base from V and 11 bases from J, with 16 bases between. The CDR3 runs to 14 residues. CDR3 nucleotide sequence: TGTGCCAGCAGCTTGCCACGTCGCTCGGAGCAGCAGTTCTTC. Its translation: CASSLPRRSEQQFF.

This clonotype was seen many times. V and J are TRBV2 and TRBJ2-3; 7 bases line up with TRBD2. V lost 3 bases and J lost 4; bases outside the gene matches: 7. CDR3 size: 15 residues. Per germline, CDR1 SNHLY and CDR2 FYNNEI. The CDR3 bases are TGTGCCAGCAGTGATTGGGCGGGAGTCCCAGATACGCAGTATTTT. It translates to CASSDWAGVPDTQYF.

In its sample, this clonotype was seen once. This rearrangement joins TRBV19 to TRBJ2-1; D is ambiguous. The CDR3 extends over 15 amino acids. Per the germline V gene, CDR1 is LNHDA and CDR2 is SQIVND (reference sequence). Trimming pared 1 base from V and 2 bases from J, leaving 9 bases between. This chain's CDR3 is CASSIVLDPYNEQFF. The CDR3 nucleotides are TGTGCCAGTAGTATAGTTCTCGATCCCTACAATGAGCAGTTCTTC.